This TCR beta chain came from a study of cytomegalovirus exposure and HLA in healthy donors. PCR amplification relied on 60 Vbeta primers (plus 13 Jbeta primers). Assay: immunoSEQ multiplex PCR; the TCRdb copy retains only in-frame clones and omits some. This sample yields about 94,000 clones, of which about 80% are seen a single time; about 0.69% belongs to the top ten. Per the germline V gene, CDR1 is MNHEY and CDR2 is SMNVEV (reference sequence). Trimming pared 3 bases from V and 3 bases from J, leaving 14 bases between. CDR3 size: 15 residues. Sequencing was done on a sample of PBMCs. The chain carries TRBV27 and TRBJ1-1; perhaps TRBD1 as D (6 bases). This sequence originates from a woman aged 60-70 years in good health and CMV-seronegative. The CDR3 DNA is TGTGCCAGCAGTTTTAGGGGGGGGAGGGACACTGAAGCTTTCTTT. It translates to CASSFRGGRDTEAFF.